The 21 T cell receptor beta chains given below trace back to one sample, sequenced in a study of OX40 agonist ivuxolimab in advanced cancers. The library was prepared using the immunoSEQ multiplex PCR assay. TCRdb carries this immuneACCESS record with in-frame sequences only. Its versions omit some clonotypes, under half of them owing to an unresolved V gene in the studies checked, with the rest unexplained. The sample profile shows some 39,000 clones; under 85% of them were found once. The top ten clones comprise 11% of the sample. This sample comprised CD4+ or CD8+ T cells sorted from blood, obtained in a trial of the OX40 agonist ivuxolimab. These receptors were taken from an adult with an advanced solid tumor such as melanoma, head and neck, liver or kidney cancer.

Here the CDR3 DNA reads TGCGCCAGCAGCCAACTGGTTCCCCTAAATTCACCCCTCCACTTT. This encodes CASSQLVPLNSPLHF. The V gene is TRBV4-1, the J gene TRBJ1-6; D is unresolved. The V and J ends lost 2 bases and 7 bases respectively, with 12 bases between them. The CDR3 has 15 residues. Germline-derived CDR1 and CDR2 are MGHRA and YSYEKL.

The chain employs TRBV18 and TRBJ1-5; no definite D call. The germline gives CDR1 KGHSH, CDR2 LQKENI. This CDR3 comprises 13 residues. V lost 6 bases and J 5 bases, leaving 11 bases between the germline ends. The CDR3 spells CASSPGRDQPQHF. DNA for the CDR3: TGTGCCAGCTCCCCCGGTCGCGATCAGCCCCAGCATTTT.

This chain joins TRBV5-4 and TRBJ1-2; a possible D gene is TRBD1 (5 bases). Trimming removed 5 bases from V and 4 bases from J, with 15 bases in between. The germline gives CDR1 SGHNT, CDR2 YYREEE (reference sequence). CDR3 length: 14 amino acids. CDR3: CASSYLGTGYGYTF. In DNA, the CDR3 is TGTGCCAGCAGTTATTTGGGTACAGGCTATGGCTACACCTTC. The full variable domain, rest sourced from reference TRBV5-4 and TRBJ1-2, is ETGVTQSPTHLIKTRGQQVTLRCSSQSGHNTVSWYQQALGQGPQFIFQYYREEENGRGNFPPRFSGLQFPNYSSELNVNALELDDSALYLCASSYLGTGYGYTFGSGTRLTVV.

The rearrangement joins TRBV6-5 to TRBJ2-1; D is perhaps TRBD2 (6 bases). Germline V CDR1 and CDR2: MNHEY, SVGAGI. Trimming pared 0 bases from V and 9 bases from J, leaving 18 bases between. This CDR3 has 16 amino acids. The CDR3 DNA reads as TGTGCCAGCAGTTACTCGCCGGGACTCTCTGTTAGTGAGCAGTTCTTC. It translates to CASSYSPGLSVSEQFF.

The chain has TRBV7-8 and TRBJ2-5, with 8 positions matching TRBD2. Looked up from germline, CDR1 is SGHVS and CDR2 is FQNEAQ. The CDR3 runs to 16 residues. V gave up 1 base and J gave up 2 bases; unmatched junction bases: 6. CDR3 region: CASSLGLRGVQETQYF. The CDR3 DNA is TGTGCCAGCAGCTTAGGGTTGCGGGGGGTTCAAGAGACCCAGTACTTC.

The chain combines TRBV15 with TRBJ2-3; D gene uncertain. The CDR3 totals 17 residues. The germline CDR1 and CDR2 sequences are LNHNV and YYDKDF (reference sequence). Deletions cut 5 bases from V and 4 bases from J, with 22 bases between. The CDR3 reads CATSGPISSRAADTQYF. In DNA, the CDR3 is TGTGCCACCAGCGGACCAATTAGCAGTAGAGCAGCAGATACGCAGTATTTT.

The V call is TRBV9, the J call TRBJ1-6; 7 bases agree with TRBD1. With 3 bases clipped from V and 9 bases from J, the junction kept 3 bases outside the gene matches. In germline, CDR1 is SGDLS, CDR2 YYNGEE. This CDR3 contains 13 residues. The CDR3 nucleotides read TGTGCCAGCAGCGCAGGGGGAGGTTCACCCCTCCACTTT. It specifies CASSAGGGSPLHF.

The chain couples TRBV28 to TRBJ1-2; TRBD1 matches at 7 bases. Germline assignment: CDR1 MDHEN and CDR2 SYDVKM. The V segment lost 6 bases and the J segment 4 bases; nucleotides outside the gene matches: 8. CDR3 size: 14 residues. The CDR3 spells CASSPGGVRYGYTF. The CDR3, as DNA: TGTGCCAGCAGCCCAGGGGGTGTACGCTATGGCTACACCTTC.

The chain is built from TRBV2 and TRBJ1-4, with D uncertain. CDR3 size: 12 residues. Between the trimmed V and J ends, which lost 4 bases and 8 bases, there was a span of 8 bases. Germline V gives CDR1 SNHLY, CDR2 FYNNEI. The CDR3: CASSAPGEKLFF. In nucleotides, the CDR3 is TGTGCCAGCAGTGCTCCTGGGGAAAAACTGTTTTTT.

J is TRBJ2-2 and V is TRBV5-6, with 12 bases matching TRBD2. Germline V gene lookup returns CDR1 SGHDT and CDR2 YYEEEE. V shed 4 bases, J shed 4 bases, and the junction held 2 bases outside the gene matches. This CDR3 comprises 15 residues. The DNA for the CDR3 is TGTGCCAGCAGCCGACTAGCGGGGGCCACCGGGGAGCTGTTTTTT. As protein: CASSRLAGATGELFF.

The gene calls are TRBV21-1 and TRBJ1-5; the tabulated D call, TRBD1, remains unverified against the DNA. TRBV21-1 is noted as a pseudogene. This CDR3 is built from 21 residues. The CDR3 here is CASSKTPGQGAEEESNQPQHF. CDR3 DNA: TGTGCCAGCAGCAAAACCCCGGGACAGGGGGCGGAAGAAGAGAGCAATCAGCCCCAGCATTTT.

The V gene is TRBV6-4, the J gene TRBJ1-2; 7 bases fit TRBD1. V was clipped by 10 bases and J by 2 bases; unmatched bases: 7. CDR3 length: 13 residues. The germline CDR1 and CDR2 sequences are MRHNA and SNTAGT. The CDR3 loop reads CATRSGGNYGYTF. The CDR3 DNA sequence: TGTGCCACCCGATCAGGGGGGAACTATGGCTACACCTTC.

The chain employs TRBV5-6 and TRBJ2-2, with 8 bases matching TRBD1. V was pared by 5 bases and J by 5 bases, with 17 bases of the junction left unmatched. Germline CDR1 is SGHDT and CDR2 is YYEEEE. The CDR3 consists of 18 residues. CDR3 sequence: CASRVGQGALVDTGELFF. The DNA of the CDR3 is TGTGCCAGCAGGGTCGGGCAGGGGGCATTAGTGGATACCGGGGAGCTGTTTTTT. Complete variable domain (other parts from reference TRBV5-6 and TRBJ2-2): DAGVTQSPTHLIKTRGQQVTLRCSPKSGHDTVSWYQQALGQGPQFIFQYYEEEERQRGNFPDRFSGHQFPNYSSELNVNALLLGDSALYLCASRVGQGALVDTGELFFGEGSRLTVL.

The V call is TRBV19, the J call TRBJ1-2; no reliable D call. Germline lookup yields CDR1 LNHDA and CDR2 SQIVND (reference sequence). The CDR3 extends over 9 amino acids. Trimming stripped 8 bases from V and 6 bases from J, with 4 bases between. CDR3 residues: CASGHGYTF. As DNA, the CDR3 is TGTGCCAGTGGGCATGGCTACACCTTC.

The chain recombines TRBV7-6 with TRBJ1-2; 9 bases are shared with TRBD1. CDR1 and CDR2 from the germline V gene are SGHVS and FNYEAQ. J was trimmed by 8 bases and V by 5 bases; bases with no gene match: 12. The CDR3 spans 15 residues. CDR3 sequence (DNA): TGTGCCAGCAGCCCAACACAGGGGGCTCAGGGAGGCTACACCTTC. Translation: CASSPTQGAQGGYTF.

The chain links TRBV27 to TRBJ1-6, with 7 bases aligning to TRBD1. V lost 7 bases, J lost 9 bases, and 15 bases stayed unmatched. CDR3 length equals 16 residues. Per germline, CDR1 MNHEY and CDR2 SMNVEV (reference sequence). The CDR3 DNA sequence: TGTGCCAGCACCTTGTACAGGGGAAGGGAGGGTTCACCCCTCCACTTT. Encoded protein: CASTLYRGREGSPLHF.

This chain uses TRBV2 with TRBJ2-7; 7 positions match TRBD1. V lost 7 bases, J lost 3 bases, and 6 bases stayed unmatched. This CDR3 has 13 residues. CDR1 SNHLY and CDR2 FYNNEI come from the germline V gene. CDR3 protein: CASKTGVIYEQYF. The CDR3 coding sequence is TGTGCCAGCAAAACAGGGGTAATCTACGAGCAGTACTTC.

This chain joins TRBV2 and TRBJ2-2, with D uncertain. Germline assignment: CDR1 SNHLY and CDR2 FYNNEI. The CDR3 has 12 residues. V shed 2 bases and J shed 7 bases, with 5 bases lying between them. The CDR3: CASSETGGELFF. DNA for the CDR3: TGTGCCAGCAGTGAAACCGGCGGGGAGCTGTTTTTT.

The chain combines TRBV6-4 with TRBJ2-2; D unresolved. Germline CDR1 reads MRHNA; CDR2 reads SNTAGT. The CDR3 is 13 amino acids. Trimming took off 2 bases at V and 0 bases at J, with 1 base between the two ends. In DNA, the CDR3 is TGTGCCAGCAGTGACACGAACACCGGGGAGCTGTTTTTT. Its protein is CASSDTNTGELFF.

This sequence joins TRBV29-1 and TRBJ1-1; D ambiguous. V was shortened by 1 base and J by 1 base, with 7 bases between the two germline ends. This CDR3 comprises 13 residues. CDR1 is SQVTM, CDR2 ANQGSEA, per germline. CDR3 nucleotide sequence: TGCAGCGTTGAAGGCGTCACGAACACTGAAGCTTTCTTT. It codes for CSVEGVTNTEAFF.

The chain carries TRBV18 and TRBJ1-4; D gene uncertain. Per the germline V gene, CDR1 is KGHSH and CDR2 is LQKENI. The CDR3 consists of 12 residues. The germline V and J ends were trimmed by 2 bases and 5 bases, with 3 bases remaining between them. The CDR3 coding sequence is TGTGCCAGCTCACCAGGGAATGAAAAACTGTTTTTT. It is translated as CASSPGNEKLFF.